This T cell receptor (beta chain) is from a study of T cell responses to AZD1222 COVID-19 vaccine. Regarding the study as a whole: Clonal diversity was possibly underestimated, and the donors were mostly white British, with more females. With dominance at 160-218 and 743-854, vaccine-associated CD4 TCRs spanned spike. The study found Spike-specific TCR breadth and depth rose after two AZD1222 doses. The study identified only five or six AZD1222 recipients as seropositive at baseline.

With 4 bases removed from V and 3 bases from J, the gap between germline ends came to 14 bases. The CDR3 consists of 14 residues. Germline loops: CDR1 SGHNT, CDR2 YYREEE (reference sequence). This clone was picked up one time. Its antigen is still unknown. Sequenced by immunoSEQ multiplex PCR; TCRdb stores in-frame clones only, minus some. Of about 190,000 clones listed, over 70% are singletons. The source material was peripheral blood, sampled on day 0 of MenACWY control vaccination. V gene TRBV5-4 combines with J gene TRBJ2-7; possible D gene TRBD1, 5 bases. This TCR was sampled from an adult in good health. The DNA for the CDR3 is TGTGCCAGCAGCCCTGACCAGGGAAACTACGAGCAGTACTTC. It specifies CASSPDQGNYEQYF.